Here is one T cell receptor (beta chain) with its context. This CDR3 region has 13 residues. Per the germline V gene, CDR1 is MNHEY and CDR2 is SMNVEV (reference sequence). This entry is derived from a study of cytomegalovirus exposure and HLA in healthy donors. The wider study: Earlier, 100 million to 120 million unique TCR beta sequences were recovered from about 179 million T cells by an analysis.

These donors counted as nominally healthy when sampled, but unrecorded immune exposures were likely. In the PCR, 60 Vbeta and 13 Jbeta primers were used. Repertoires were generated with immunoSEQ multiplex PCR, while TCRdb's copy carries only in-frame clones and drops some. The sample has 120,000 to 150,000 clones; about 78% are singletons. The origin of this receptor is a young man in good health and CMV-seronegative. Sequencing was carried out using PBMCs. This sequence joins TRBV27 and TRBJ2-1; TRBD1 might be the D (6 bases). CDR3 coding DNA: TGTGCATCTAATCGACGGACAGACAATGAGCAGTTCTTC. Its translation: CASNRRTDNEQFF.